Each of the 17 T cell receptor beta chains below was sequenced from the same sample in a study of blood T cells in healthy people across ages. Together with a sample-barcoded 5' primer, a J-beta primer mix was included in a second PCR lasting about 7 to 11 cycles. TCRdb recomputed calls from the 5' RACE reads with MiXCR, one row per CDR3 protein. The sample shows 730,000 or so distinct CDR3 sequences, roughly 41% of them seen only once. The sequencing sample was made of blood. The receptors were sampled from a woman between 55 and 75 years old in good health.

The rearrangement uses TRBV20-1 and TRBJ1-5; 7 bases align to TRBD1. The CDR3 loop spans 20 amino acids. The germline V gene has CDR1 DFQATT and CDR2 SNEGSKA (reference sequence). The V gene end was trimmed by 2 bases and the J gene end by 1 base; junction bases not matched to a gene: 20. The CDR3 sequence is CSARPQGRQRGGESNQPQHF. The CDR3 bases are TGCAGTGCTAGACCACAGGGGAGACAGAGGGGGGGGGAGAGCAATCAGCCCCAGCATTTT.

This chain links TRBV4-2 with TRBJ1-2, with a possible D match to TRBD1 (6 bases). CDR3 length equals 19 residues. Germline V lookup: CDR1 LGHNA, CDR2 YNFKEQ. V was trimmed by 0 bases and J by 0 bases, leaving 20 bases between them. The DNA for the CDR3 is TGTGCCAGCAGCCAAGATCTTATAGGGGGTTGGGAAACTAACTATGGCTACACCTTC. Translating it yields CASSQDLIGGWETNYGYTF.

The CDR3 coding sequence is TGTGCCAGCAGCCAAGAGACAGGGAGAGATGAGCAGTTCTTC. It yields the protein CASSQETGRDEQFF. The V gene is TRBV4-2, the J gene TRBJ2-1, with 7 bases identical to TRBD1. The CDR3 loop spans 14 amino acids. V gave up 0 bases and J gave up 8 bases; unmatched junction bases: 4. CDR1 LGHNA and CDR2 YNFKEQ come from the germline V gene.

The chain has TRBV20-1 and TRBJ2-3; 11 bases fit TRBD2. The CDR3 runs 16 residues. CDR1 is DFQATT and CDR2 is SNEGSKA in the germline V gene (reference sequence). The V and J ends lost 5 bases and 7 bases, in that order; junction bases with no gene match: 14. CDR3 DNA: TGCAGTGCTTCTAGTCCGACTAGCGGGGACACCTATACGCAGTATTTT. Its translation: CSASSPTSGDTYTQYF.

This sequence joins TRBV6-5 and TRBJ2-1; TRBD2 aligns across 10 bases. Germline assignment: CDR1 MNHEY and CDR2 SVGAGI. This CDR3 has 15 residues. V shed 4 bases and J 7 bases; nucleotides not matched to a gene: 7. CDR3 sequence: CASSSAGGPWNEQFF. The CDR3 DNA is TGTGCCAGCAGTTCAGCGGGAGGGCCTTGGAATGAGCAGTTCTTC.

Ten or more counts support this clonotype. V and J are TRBV12-3 or TRBV12-4 and TRBJ2-1; 16 bases match TRBD2. The CDR3 totals 17 residues. Trimming took 7 bases from V and 3 from J; bases not matched to a gene: 6. The CDR3 DNA reads TGTGCCAGCACGGGGACTAGCGGGAGGGGGAGCTACAATGAGCAGTTCTTC. It specifies CASTGTSGRGSYNEQFF.

The gene calls are TRBV9 and TRBJ1-4; a possible D gene is TRBD1 (5 bases). Deletions cut 3 bases from V and 7 bases from J, with 16 bases between. There are 15 residues in the CDR3. Germline V gene lookup returns CDR1 SGDLS and CDR2 YYNGEE. The CDR3 coding sequence is TGTGCCAGCAGCGGAACAGGAGGAGAGGGTGAAAAACTGTTTTTT. Protein: CASSGTGGEGEKLFF.

The V and J genes are TRBV9 and TRBJ2-1; tentative D call: TRBD1 (6 bases). The V end was cut by 0 bases, the J end by 8 bases, with 15 bases between. CDR1 is SGDLS and CDR2 is YYNGEE in the germline V gene. The CDR3 has 15 amino acids. The DNA of the CDR3 is TGTGCCAGCAGCGTAGTAGGGGGTGGGGGCGATGAGCAGTTCTTC. Protein product: CASSVVGGGGDEQFF. The full variable domain, rest sourced from reference TRBV9 and TRBJ2-1, is DSGVTQTPKHLITATGQRVTLRCSPRSGDLSVYWYQQSLDQGLQFLIQYYNGEERAKGNILERFSAQQFPDLHSELNLSSLELGDSALYFCASSVVGGGGDEQFFGPGTRLTVL.

This clonotype was seen only a few times. CDR3 coding DNA: TGTGCCAGCAGCCAAAACCCGACAGCCATCCAAGAGACCCAGTACTTC. Protein: CASSQNPTAIQETQYF. This sequence joins TRBV3-1 and TRBJ2-5; a possible D gene is TRBD1 (5 bases). The germline CDR1 and CDR2 sequences are LGHDT and YNNKEL (reference sequence). Between the trimmed V and J ends, which lost 2 bases and 1 base, there was a span of 14 bases. This CDR3 contains 16 residues.

The CDR3 nucleotides are TGTGCCAGCAGTGATAACCCGTACAATGAGCAGTTCTTC. Its translation: CASSDNPYNEQFF. The V call is TRBV6-4, the J call TRBJ2-1; D is undetermined. This CDR3 is 13 amino acids long. Germline V lookup: CDR1 MRHNA, CDR2 SNTAGT. Trimming cost V 3 bases and J 4 bases, with 7 bases left between them.

This clonotype was observed a handful of times. The CDR3 region has the DNA TGTGCCAGCAGTCCCTGGGACAATAACCCTGAAGCTTTCTTT. It is translated as CASSPWDNNPEAFF. The chain is built from TRBV27 and TRBJ1-1; TRBD1 might be the D (6 bases). V was shortened by 5 bases and J by 6 bases, with 16 bases between the two germline ends. The length of the CDR3 is 14 residues. Germline V lookup: CDR1 MNHEY, CDR2 SMNVEV (reference sequence).

V usage is TRBV3-1 and J usage is TRBJ2-5, with a possible D match to TRBD2 (6 bases). This CDR3 is 15 amino acids long. The germline V and J ends were trimmed by 1 base and 7 bases, with 16 bases remaining between them. Per germline, CDR1 LGHDT and CDR2 YNNKEL (reference sequence). CDR3 loop: CASSQGSGLVGTQYF. CDR3 coding DNA: TGTGCCAGCAGCCAAGGTAGCGGCCTCGTGGGGACCCAGTACTTC.

In its sample, this clonotype was seen many times. This chain connects TRBV3-1 to TRBJ2-2, with a tentative D call TRBD1 (5 bases). Germline V gene lookup returns CDR1 LGHDT and CDR2 YNNKEL (reference sequence). Trimming removed 2 bases from V and 4 bases from J, with 5 bases in between. This CDR3 comprises 13 residues. The CDR3 DNA sequence: TGTGCCAGCAGCCAACAGGGCACCGGGGAGCTGTTTTTT. It specifies CASSQQGTGELFF.

The rearrangement joins TRBV20-1 to TRBJ1-1; D not certain. With 4 bases removed from V and 1 base from J, the gap between germline ends came to 7 bases. Per germline, CDR1 DFQATT and CDR2 SNEGSKA (reference sequence). CDR3 size: 12 residues. CDR3 bases: TGCAGTGCTATTATAAGGAACACTGAAGCTTTCTTT. This sequence encodes CSAIIRNTEAFF.

The rearrangement links TRBV20-1 to TRBJ1-5; D is uncertain. Germline-derived CDR1 and CDR2 are DFQATT and SNEGSKA (reference sequence). Deletions cut 6 bases from V and 2 bases from J, with 17 bases between. The CDR3 has 15 amino acids. The chain's CDR3 is CSAALGGDGNQPQHF. The DNA of the CDR3 is TGCAGTGCCGCATTGGGTGGGGATGGCAATCAGCCCCAGCATTTT.

With respect to this clonotype: A read error may produce the germline difference seen at one junction end. The rearrangement uses TRBV20-1 and TRBJ1-5; no reliable D call. This CDR3 has 15 amino acids. Germline CDR1 and CDR2: DFQATT and SNEGSKA (reference sequence). Here the CDR3 reads CSARAESTSNQPQHF. The DNA for the CDR3 is TGCAGTGCAAGAGCCGAAAGTACTAGCAATCAGCCCCAGCATTTT.

The V and J genes are TRBV7-3 and TRBJ1-6; 9 positions match TRBD1. Trimming removed 2 bases from V and 6 bases from J; junction bases left unmatched: 8. This CDR3 region has 17 residues. Germline values: CDR1 SGHTA, CDR2 FQGTGA. The CDR3 is CASSLYGTGTINSPLHF. The DNA for the CDR3 is TGTGCCAGCAGCTTATACGGGACAGGGACGATTAATTCACCCCTCCACTTT. Supplemented by reference TRBV7-3 and TRBJ1-6, the full variable domain reads GAGVSQTPSNKVTEKGKYVELRCDPISGHTALYWYRQSLGQGPEFLIYFQGTGAADDSGLPNDRFFAVRPEGSVSTLKIQRTERGDSAVYLCASSLYGTGTINSPLHFGNGTRLTVT.